This entry is about one T cell receptor (beta chain). What it recognizes is unknown. This entry belongs to a study of post-analysis software for immune sequencing data. Study-level background: Relapsing-remitting, secondary progressive and progressive-relapsing multiple sclerosis courses were included.

CDR3 size: 16 residues. V lost 0 bases and J 5 bases, leaving 16 bases between the germline ends. Germline CDR1 reads LGHNA; CDR2 reads YNFKEQ. Overall study results and limits: Analysis by F measure revealed that same-batch samples clustered strongly together. In multiple sclerosis, normalized Chao1 diversity was significantly below that of controls. TRBV segments more frequent in patients than in controls numbered several and included TRBV5-6, TRBV5-1 and TRBV20-1.

Unique molecular identifiers had been added to the TCR beta cDNA libraries. Each batch of roughly 1 to 10 million T cells produced roughly 450,000 cDNA molecules. TCRdb re-called the PCR reads through MiXCR, storing one row per CDR3 protein. This sample has around 260,000 distinct CDR3 sequences, with 35% to 40% found just once. The chain links TRBV4-2 to TRBJ1-1; perhaps TRBD1 as D (5 bases). The material sequenced was blood. The clonotype was recovered from a girl under 18 with multiple sclerosis. CDR3 sequence reads: CASSQDRDGGRTEAFF. CDR3 sequence (DNA): TGTGCCAGCAGCCAAGACCGGGACGGGGGGAGGACTGAAGCTTTCTTT.